This T cell receptor beta chain was documented in a study of T cell clonotyping in hematopoietic cell transplantation. Broader study findings: Few recipient clonotypes overlapped donors; over 95% were de novo at given depth.

A note on this clone: What it binds is unknown.

TCRdb's copy holds only in-frame clones and misses some; the assay was immunoSEQ multiplex PCR. The sample holds thousands of clones, 66% seen once. This clonotype originated in a male patient aged 45-60 years who had an allogeneic stem cell transplant from an unrelated donor, so the T cells may come from the graft donor. Some clones in this sample may be carry-over from other donors' samples. Material: PBMCs, obtained 180 days after allogeneic stem cell transplant.

CDR3 amino acids: CASSGFYSNQPQHF. CDR3 bases: TGTGCCAGCAGTGGTTTCTATAGCAATCAGCCCCAGCATTTT. The rearrangement joins TRBV2 to TRBJ1-5; D gene unclear. CDR1 and CDR2 from the germline V gene are SNHLY and FYNNEI. This CDR3 comprises 14 residues. The ends were cut back, 4 bases at V and 0 bases at J, with 7 bases in the middle.